The clone carrying this TCR beta chain is a singleton in its sample. Its antigen is not identified. This entry is derived from a study of Ad26.COV2.S vaccination and SARS-CoV-2 variants. Study overall: Donor allocation was to the COV1001 Ad26.COV2.S trial arm. Regarding the study as a whole: Substantial post-vaccination breadth of spike-specific CD8+ and CD4+ T cell responses was reported.

Treatment in this sample: roughly 20 received Ad26.COV2.S at low or high dose, single or two shots; a few received placebo; per-sample allocation not given. Sampling happened 63 days after the first vaccine or placebo injection. The V and J ends lost 6 bases and 0 bases respectively, with 15 bases between them. In germline, CDR1 is MDHEN, CDR2 SYDVKM. This CDR3 spans 15 amino acids. Sequencing used immunoSEQ multiplex PCR; TCRdb keeps in-frame clones, though not all of them. The sample has about 350,000 clones; approximately 86% are singletons. Material: peripheral blood, obtained in a trial of Ad26.COV2.S vaccine versus placebo. This receptor was taken from a person aged 18 to 65 who received the Ad26.COV2.S COVID-19 vaccine or a placebo. The V gene is TRBV28, the J gene TRBJ2-7; possibly TRBD1 or TRBD2 for D (5 bases each). The CDR3 DNA follows: TGTGCCAGCAGATGGCTTGGGGGTAGCTCCTACGAGCAGTACTTC. Amino acid sequence: CASRWLGGSSYEQYF.